A selection of T cell receptor beta chains follows, all from one sample in a study of CD4 T cells in relation to SARS-CoV-2 and coronaviruses. No antigen has been identified for these receptors. TCRdb keeps only in-frame clones here, not all; method: immunoSEQ multiplex PCR. The data contain 9,000 to 13,000 clones, roughly 88% of them singletons. The sample consisted of CD4+ T cells from PBMCs, cultured in vitro. The receptor source for this set is a human donor in good health. CDR3s include the opening cysteine and the closing phenylalanine or tryptophan. Each record gives: V gene, J gene, CDR3 protein.

v_call: TRBV4-3; j_call: TRBJ1-4; cdr3_aa: CASSQASTREKLFF
v_call: TRBV5-1; j_call: TRBJ1-2; cdr3_aa: CASSVRTGGDYGYTF
v_call: TRBV7-8; j_call: TRBJ1-2; cdr3_aa: CASSLGTSTYGYTF
v_call: TRBV5-4; j_call: TRBJ1-2; cdr3_aa: CASSLQTDLWGYTF
v_call: TRBV7-9; j_call: TRBJ1-2; cdr3_aa: CASSSTAGGYTF
v_call: TRBV7-2; j_call: TRBJ2-5; cdr3_aa: CASSLALRQGRGETQYF
v_call: TRBV29-1; j_call: TRBJ2-1; cdr3_aa: CSGKTGVLSNEQFF
v_call: TRBV7-5; j_call: TRBJ2-7; cdr3_aa: CARSRTRDEQYF
v_call: TRBV12-3/TRBV12-4; j_call: TRBJ1-6; cdr3_aa: CASSRGVNSPLHF
v_call: TRBV18; j_call: TRBJ1-1; cdr3_aa: CASSPPPRLEAFF
v_call: TRBV18; j_call: TRBJ2-3; cdr3_aa: CASSPLEGTDTQYF
v_call: TRBV3-1/TRBV3-2; j_call: TRBJ2-3; cdr3_aa: CASSPGADTQYF
v_call: TRBV7-2; j_call: TRBJ2-2; cdr3_aa: CASSLGQTNTGELFF
v_call: TRBV4-3; j_call: TRBJ2-7; cdr3_aa: CASSHRPGGYEQYF
v_call: TRBV6-1; j_call: TRBJ1-4; cdr3_aa: CASSEVAGATNEKLFF
v_call: TRBV3-1/TRBV3-2; j_call: TRBJ1-1; cdr3_aa: CASTQGWDTEAFF
v_call: TRBV7-6; j_call: TRBJ2-1; cdr3_aa: CASSLWDRGGNEQFF
v_call: TRBV7-8; j_call: TRBJ1-2; cdr3_aa: CASSFGTSIGYTF
v_call: TRBV7-3; j_call: TRBJ2-1; cdr3_aa: CASSLIVRSYNEQFF
v_call: TRBV27; j_call: TRBJ2-7; cdr3_aa: CASRIGRRSYEQYF
v_call: TRBV19; j_call: TRBJ2-6; cdr3_aa: CATGTGDRGSGANVLTF
v_call: TRBV7-2; j_call: TRBJ2-7; cdr3_aa: CASSWPQRSEQYF
v_call: TRBV7-8; j_call: TRBJ2-5; cdr3_aa: CASSLGDQETQYF
v_call: TRBV27; j_call: TRBJ1-2; cdr3_aa: CATAPGQGAGYTF
v_call: TRBV6-5; j_call: TRBJ1-1; cdr3_aa: CASSPQGIRTEAFF
v_call: TRBV13; j_call: TRBJ2-2; cdr3_aa: CASSRSWTGELFF
v_call: TRBV13; j_call: TRBJ2-1; cdr3_aa: CASSRSSSGSGGSSYNEQFF
v_call: TRBV28; j_call: TRBJ1-3; cdr3_aa: CASSFTIPSGNTIYF
v_call: TRBV7-2; j_call: TRBJ2-7; cdr3_aa: CASSPSAGSLYEQYF
v_call: TRBV11-2; j_call: TRBJ2-1; cdr3_aa: CASSSWGGGEQFF
v_call: TRBV2; j_call: TRBJ2-5; cdr3_aa: CASSGGSGGSGETQYF
v_call: TRBV4-2; j_call: TRBJ2-2; cdr3_aa: CASSLAGLAVNTGELFF
v_call: TRBV5-6; j_call: TRBJ1-1; cdr3_aa: CASSTRGRFTEAFF
v_call: TRBV11-2; j_call: TRBJ2-2; cdr3_aa: CASSWKVGGRETGELFF
v_call: TRBV2; j_call: TRBJ1-1; cdr3_aa: CAKSRQGNGVEAFF
v_call: TRBV3-1/TRBV3-2; j_call: TRBJ2-1; cdr3_aa: CASSPRSASGNHNEQFF
v_call: TRBV29-1; j_call: TRBJ2-1; cdr3_aa: CSVEVIGGLAGRIGYNEQFF
v_call: TRBV7-9; j_call: TRBJ2-7; cdr3_aa: CASSLAEGYEQYF
v_call: TRBV2; j_call: TRBJ2-5; cdr3_aa: CASSERETQYF
v_call: TRBV9; j_call: TRBJ2-1; cdr3_aa: CASSVVPEHYNEQFF
v_call: TRBV6-5; j_call: TRBJ2-7; cdr3_aa: CASSLRGLGEQYF
v_call: TRBV7-2; j_call: TRBJ1-3; cdr3_aa: CASSLEAGNTIYF
v_call: TRBV6-6; j_call: TRBJ1-5; cdr3_aa: CASSRGDLRGGNQPQHF
v_call: TRBV12-5; j_call: TRBJ2-3; cdr3_aa: CASGTGQPTDTQYF
v_call: TRBV12-5; j_call: TRBJ2-1; cdr3_aa: CASGPWAGAGNEQFF
v_call: TRBV25-1; j_call: TRBJ2-7; cdr3_aa: CASSDGLVGQYF
v_call: TRBV6-5; j_call: TRBJ2-1; cdr3_aa: CASSYRRTSSGNEQFF
v_call: TRBV11-2; j_call: TRBJ1-2; cdr3_aa: CASSLDRGGYGYGYTF
v_call: TRBV3-1/TRBV3-2; j_call: TRBJ1-5; cdr3_aa: CASSQDSLTGGNQPQHF
v_call: TRBV4-3; j_call: TRBJ1-5; cdr3_aa: CASSQGMGGGNQPQHF
v_call: TRBV21-1; j_call: TRBJ1-2; cdr3_aa: CASSIGWRRGMYGGYTF
v_call: TRBV7-9; j_call: TRBJ1-4; cdr3_aa: CASSATGGLGEKLFF
v_call: TRBV30; j_call: TRBJ1-4; cdr3_aa: CASLRSSNEKLFF
v_call: TRBV6-1; j_call: TRBJ1-4; cdr3_aa: CASSEAGVGEKLFF
v_call: TRBV2; j_call: TRBJ1-1; cdr3_aa: CASRGGDRRAEAFF
v_call: TRBV21-1; j_call: TRBJ2-7; cdr3_aa: CASSKEKGQGGNEQYF
v_call: TRBV5-1; j_call: TRBJ2-5; cdr3_aa: CASSPTWGFQETQYF